This T cell receptor (beta chain) is drawn from a study of T cells expressing NK-cell markers. Study-wide context: Most of the eight sequenced donors tested HCMV-seropositive; one tested seronegative.

From germline, CDR1 is SGHKS and CDR2 YYEKEE (reference sequence). There are 15 residues in the CDR3. A 5'RACE template switching approach incorporating UMIs was used to make TCR beta cDNA. TCRdb re-called the 5' RACE reads and shows each CDR3 protein once, DNA omitted. This table holds roughly 430,000 distinct CDR3 sequences. The chain joins TRBV5-5 to TRBJ2-2. The sample taken for sequencing was blood T cells: a sorted CD56 or NKG2C T cell subset, CD4+ or CD8+ T cells, or bulk PBMC T cells (not recorded which). The clonotype comes from a woman aged 18 to 75 in good health. CDR3 sequence reads: CASSLFYPNTGELFF.